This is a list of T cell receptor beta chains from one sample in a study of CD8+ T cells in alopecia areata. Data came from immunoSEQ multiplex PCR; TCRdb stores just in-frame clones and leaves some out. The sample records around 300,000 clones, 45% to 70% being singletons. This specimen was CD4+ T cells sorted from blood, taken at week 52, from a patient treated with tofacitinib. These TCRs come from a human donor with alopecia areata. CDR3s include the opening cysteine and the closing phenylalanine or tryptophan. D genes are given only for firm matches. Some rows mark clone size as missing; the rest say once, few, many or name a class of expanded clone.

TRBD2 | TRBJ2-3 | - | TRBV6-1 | CASSSTSPSTDTQYF | TGTGCCAGCAGTTCGACTAGCCCGAGCACAGATACGCAGTATTTT
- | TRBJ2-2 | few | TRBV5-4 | CASGPWGTGELFF | TGTGCCAGCGGCCCCTGGGGGACCGGGGAGCTGTTTTTT
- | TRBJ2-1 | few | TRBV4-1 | CASSTDSYNEQFF | TGCGCCAGCAGCACAGACAGCTACAATGAGCAGTTCTTC
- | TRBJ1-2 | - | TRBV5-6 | CASSFFQVSWGYTF | TGTGCCAGCAGCTTCTTCCAGGTCTCTTGGGGCTACACCTTC
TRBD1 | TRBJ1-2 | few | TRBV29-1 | CSEGQGYGYTF | TGCAGCGAGGGACAGGGATATGGCTACACCTTC
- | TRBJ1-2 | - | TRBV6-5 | CASASTGFLGYTF | TGTGCCAGCGCTTCCACAGGGTTCTTAGGCTACACCTTC
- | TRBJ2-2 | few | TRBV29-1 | CSVGPNTGELFF | TGCAGCGTTGGTCCGAACACCGGGGAGCTGTTTTTT
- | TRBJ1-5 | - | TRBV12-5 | CASGLLQGNQPQHF | TGTGCTAGTGGTTTGTTGCAGGGGAATCAGCCCCAGCATTTT
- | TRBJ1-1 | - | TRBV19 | CASDGDLLGAFF | TGTGCCAGTGACGGAGATCTACTAGGAGCTTTCTTT
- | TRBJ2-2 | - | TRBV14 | CASSQDRVAGGELFF | TGTGCCAGCAGCCAAGATCGGGTGGCCGGCGGGGAGCTGTTTTTT
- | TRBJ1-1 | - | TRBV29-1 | CSAAKIGDEAFF | TGCAGCGCCGCCAAGATAGGTGATGAAGCTTTCTTT
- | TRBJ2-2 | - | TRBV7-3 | CASSLTGVPGELFF | TGTGCCAGCAGCTTAACAGGGGTCCCCGGGGAGCTGTTTTTT
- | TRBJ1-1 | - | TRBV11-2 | CASSSPKGGPDGTEAFF | TGTGCCAGCAGCTCACCCAAGGGGGGCCCAGATGGCACTGAAGCTTTCTTT
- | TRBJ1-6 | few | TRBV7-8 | CASSLQRTGNSPLHF | TGTGCCAGCAGCTTACAGCGTACCGGTAATTCACCCCTCCACTTT
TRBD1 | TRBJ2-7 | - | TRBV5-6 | CASSFALTGGRNEQYF | TGTGCCAGCAGCTTTGCGCTGACAGGGGGGAGGAACGAGCAGTACTTC
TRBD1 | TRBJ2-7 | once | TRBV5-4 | CASSYDRGPYEQYF | TGTGCCAGCAGCTACGACAGGGGGCCCTACGAGCAGTACTTC